Given below is one TCR beta chain in context. What it recognizes is unknown. The source of the sample is a study of cytomegalovirus exposure and HLA in healthy donors. As for the study in general: The early release's HLA-typed donors yielded 78 million or so unique TCRs.

Per the germline V gene, CDR1 is SEHNR and CDR2 is FQNEAQ (reference sequence). Trimming at V came to 0 bases and at J to 7 bases, leaving 8 bases not matched to a gene. CDR3 size: 18 residues. The PCR was carried out with 60 Vbeta primers and 13 Jbeta primers. Methods used by the authors: An analysis performed later counted 75 million to 80 million unique TCR beta chains (roughly 11 million of them shared). TCRdb keeps only in-frame clones here, not all; method: immunoSEQ multiplex PCR. The D gene and trimming were derived from the DNA, and the V and J assignments and clone size from that table. The table for this sample gives under 200,000 clones. Whole-study findings and limits: Accurate prediction of HLA-A and HLA-B alleles (for most subjects) was reportedly achieved from TCR beta sequences. There were some V segments, including TRBV6-2 and TRBV6-3, excluded as indistinguishable.

The material sequenced was PBMCs. The sequence was collected from a man aged 25 to 40 in good health and CMV-seronegative. The chain has TRBV7-9 and TRBJ2-2, with 13 nucleotides matching TRBD2. The CDR3, as DNA: TGTGCCAGCAGCTTAGCCTATCGGACTAGCGGGAGCGACGGGGAGCTGTTTTTT. It specifies CASSLAYRTSGSDGELFF.